Below, 28 T cell receptor beta chains from the same sample are listed, as sequenced in a study of blood T cell repertoires in COVID-19. Sequencing was performed with immunoSEQ multiplex PCR; in TCRdb, only in-frame clones are kept and a portion is missing. The data hold some 31,000 clones, with 90% observed a single time. The sample comprised peripheral blood. The receptors derive from a man aged 70-80 years with active or convalescent COVID-19.

CDR3 coding DNA: TGTGCCAGCAGCTCAAGACAGAACAATGAGCAGTTCTTC. Encoded protein: CASSSRQNNEQFF. The V and J genes are TRBV5-4 and TRBJ2-1; maybe TRBD1 (5 bases). Between the trimmed V and J ends, which lost 3 bases and 5 bases, there was a span of 9 bases. The CDR3 is made up of 13 amino acids. Looked up from germline, CDR1 is SGHNT and CDR2 is YYREEE (reference sequence).

The CDR3, as DNA: TGTGCCATCAGTCCCCGGGACAAATATGGCTACACCTTC. This gives the protein CAISPRDKYGYTF. The gene calls are TRBV10-3 and TRBJ1-2; D may be TRBD1 (6 bases). Trimming shortened V by 5 bases and J by 5 bases, and 12 bases separated the two germline ends. The CDR3 is made up of 13 amino acids. The germline CDR1 and CDR2 sequences are ENHRY and SYGVKD.

The rearrangement joins TRBV10-1 to TRBJ1-2; 7 bases agree with TRBD1. The CDR3 loop spans 13 amino acids. V lost 5 bases, J lost 8 bases, and 8 bases stayed unmatched. Germline lookup yields CDR1 WNHNN and CDR2 SYGVQD (reference sequence). The CDR3: CASSRDRNEGYTF. The CDR3 nucleotides read TGCGCCAGCAGTCGGGACAGAAATGAGGGCTACACCTTC.

This clone occurred once. The genes are TRBV28 and TRBJ2-7, with 11 nucleotides matching TRBD2. Germline loops: CDR1 MDHEN, CDR2 SYDVKM. The CDR3 is 14 amino acids. V lost 8 bases, J lost 4 bases, and 7 bases stayed unmatched. The CDR3 sequence is CASAVAGGPYEQYF. Written as DNA, the CDR3 is TGTGCCAGCGCCGTAGCGGGAGGGCCATACGAGCAGTACTTC.

CDR3 region: CSVVGQVGYGYTF. As DNA, the CDR3 is TGCAGCGTTGTGGGACAGGTTGGCTATGGCTACACCTTC. This chain connects TRBV29-1 to TRBJ1-2; 8 positions match TRBD1. Trimming at V came to 4 bases and at J to 4 bases, leaving 5 bases not matched to a gene. CDR3 length equals 13 residues. The germline V gene encodes CDR1 SQVTM and CDR2 ANQGSEA. Filled out from reference TRBV29-1 and TRBJ1-2, the complete variable domain reads SAVISQKPSRDICQRGTSLTIQCQVDSQVTMMFWYRQQPGQSLTLIATANQGSEATYESGFVIDKFPISRPNLTFSTLTVSNMSPEDSSIYLCSVVGQVGYGYTFGSGTRLTVV.

The V call is TRBV5-6, the J call TRBJ1-1; D call uncertain. The germline V and J ends were trimmed by 3 bases and 0 bases, with 3 bases remaining between them. Germline values: CDR1 SGHDT, CDR2 YYEEEE. The CDR3 runs 12 residues. The chain's CDR3 is CASSYMNTEAFF. CDR3 coding DNA: TGTGCCAGCAGCTATATGAACACTGAAGCTTTCTTT.

The chain is built from TRBV29-1 and TRBJ1-2; D is possibly TRBD1 (5 bases). V was shortened by 7 bases and J by 6 bases, with 18 bases between the two germline ends. CDR1 and CDR2 (germline): SQVTM, ANQGSEA. This CDR3 has 13 residues. The CDR3 sequence is CSALTGAGDGYTF. In DNA, the CDR3 is TGCAGCGCCCTGACTGGGGCAGGAGATGGCTACACCTTC.

The chain couples TRBV5-1 to TRBJ1-2; a weak D match, TRBD1 (5 bases). CDR3 size: 14 residues. CDR1 and CDR2 (germline): SGHRS, YFSETQ. With 0 bases removed from V and 0 bases from J, the gap between germline ends came to 6 bases. The CDR3: CASSLAGTNYGYTF. CDR3 in DNA: TGCGCCAGCAGCTTGGCAGGGACTAACTATGGCTACACCTTC.

The chain has TRBV15 and TRBJ2-2, with 7 bases lining up with TRBD1. V gave up 1 base and J gave up 5 bases; unmatched junction bases: 1. The CDR3 is made up of 14 amino acids. Germline CDR1 is LNHNV and CDR2 is YYDKDF (reference sequence). The CDR3 sequence is CATSRGQGTGELFF. The CDR3 DNA reads as TGTGCCACCAGCAGAGGACAGGGTACCGGGGAGCTGTTTTTT.

This chain uses TRBV27 with TRBJ1-2; D may be TRBD1 (6 bases). Germline V gives CDR1 MNHEY, CDR2 SMNVEV (reference sequence). The V and J ends lost 5 bases and 1 base respectively, with 14 bases between them. CDR3 size: 15 residues. This chain's CDR3 is CASSHRAKYNYGYTF. CDR3 in DNA: TGTGCCAGCAGTCACAGGGCCAAATATAACTATGGCTACACCTTC.

CDR3 region: CASSIGQQQPQHF. In DNA form, the CDR3 reads TGTGCCAGTAGTATAGGTCAACAACAGCCCCAGCATTTT. The rearrangement joins TRBV19 to TRBJ1-5; no definite D call. This CDR3 spans 13 amino acids. V lost 1 base to trimming and J lost 7 bases, with 8 bases between them. Germline V gene sequence: CDR1 LNHDA, CDR2 SQIVND (reference sequence).

The chain carries TRBV6-5 and TRBJ1-2; D is uncertain. The V end was cut by 6 bases, the J end by 1 base, with 9 bases between. The CDR3 extends over 13 amino acids. The V gene's germline CDR1 is MNHEY and CDR2 SVGAGI. This chain's CDR3 is CASSGDINYGYTF. In DNA, the CDR3 is TGTGCCAGCAGCGGCGACATTAACTATGGCTACACCTTC.

V gene TRBV10-1 combines with J gene TRBJ2-3, with 9 positions matching TRBD2. Germline CDR1 reads WNHNN; CDR2 reads SYGVQD (reference sequence). The CDR3 has 14 residues. V shed 5 bases, J shed 2 bases, and the junction held 2 bases outside the gene matches. The CDR3 reads CASSRTSATDTQYF. For the CDR3, the DNA is TGCGCCAGCAGTAGGACTAGCGCCACAGATACGCAGTATTTT.

The gene calls are TRBV2 and TRBJ1-1; 8 bases align to TRBD1. J gave up 5 bases and V 5 bases, and 7 bases lay outside the gene matches. Germline V gene lookup returns CDR1 SNHLY and CDR2 FYNNEI. This CDR3 is built from 14 residues. CDR3 amino acids: CASSQGTGRTEAFF. DNA for the CDR3: TGTGCCAGCAGTCAAGGGACAGGTAGGACTGAAGCTTTCTTT.

This chain links TRBV19 with TRBJ1-1; 9 positions agree with TRBD1. The length of the CDR3 is 16 residues. Germline-derived CDR1 and CDR2 are LNHDA and SQIVND (reference sequence). After removal of 1 base from V and 0 bases from J, the junction contained 3 bases not matched to a gene. CDR3 protein: CASSIGGTGLNTEAFF. CDR3 sequence (DNA): TGTGCCAGTAGTATAGGAGGGACAGGGTTGAACACTGAAGCTTTCTTT. The complete variable domain, with remaining parts taken from reference TRBV19 and TRBJ1-1, reads DGGITQSPKYLFRKEGQNVTLSCEQNLNHDAMYWYRQDPGQGLRLIYYSQIVNDFQKGDIAEGYSVSREKKESFPLTVTSAQKNPTAFYLCASSIGGTGLNTEAFFGQGTRLTVV.

The rearrangement joins TRBV29-1 to TRBJ2-7; maybe TRBD1 (5 bases). This CDR3 comprises 11 residues. Germline V gene data show CDR1 as SQVTM and CDR2 as ANQGSEA. Trimming stripped 3 bases from V and 6 bases from J, with 9 bases between. The CDR3 spells CSVEGRAEQYF. The CDR3 DNA sequence: TGCAGCGTTGAGGGCAGGGCCGAGCAGTACTTC.

V is TRBV7-9 and J is TRBJ1-1; perhaps TRBD1 as D (5 bases). Germline lookup yields CDR1 SEHNR and CDR2 FQNEAQ (reference sequence). The CDR3 has 14 amino acids. Trimming removed 1 base at V and 4 bases at J, with 10 bases between. CDR3 DNA sequence: TGTGCCAGCAGCTTAGATGGGGCAGGCACTGAAGCTTTCTTT. It codes for CASSLDGAGTEAFF.

This chain uses TRBV9 with TRBJ1-2, with D tentatively TRBD1 (6 bases). The germline gives CDR1 SGDLS, CDR2 YYNGEE. V gave up 4 bases and J gave up 0 bases, with 10 bases separating them. The CDR3 has 14 residues. This CDR3 is CASSRGGSNYGYTF. The CDR3 DNA is TGTGCCAGCAGCAGAGGGGGTTCTAACTATGGCTACACCTTC.

The chain is built from TRBV16 and TRBJ2-7, with D possibly matching TRBD2 (6 bases). This CDR3 is 15 amino acids long. Trimming took 0 bases from V and 1 from J, leaving 10 bases between them. From germline, CDR1 is KGHSY and CDR2 FQNENV. The CDR3 DNA reads TGTGCCAGCAGCCAATCGGGAGGAACATCCTACGAGCAGTACTTC. Its translation: CASSQSGGTSYEQYF.

This clone was picked up a small number of times. The V and J genes are TRBV29-1 and TRBJ1-2, with D hard to call. Germline CDR1 reads SQVTM; CDR2 reads ANQGSEA. This CDR3 has 11 residues. The germline V and J ends were trimmed by 4 bases and 7 bases, with 10 bases remaining between them. CDR3 nucleotide sequence: TGCAGCGTTGCCAAAGAGTCTGGCTACACCTTC. Its protein is CSVAKESGYTF.

This clone was seen a single time. The chain uses TRBV5-6 and TRBJ1-1; TRBD1 aligns across 7 bases. Germline V lookup: CDR1 SGHDT, CDR2 YYEEEE. The CDR3 loop spans 15 amino acids. V shed 4 bases, J shed 3 bases, and the junction held 9 bases outside the gene matches. CDR3 in amino acids: CASSVPTGRYTEAFF. The CDR3 coding sequence is TGTGCCAGCAGCGTGCCGACAGGGAGGTACACTGAAGCTTTCTTT. The whole variable domain, filled in from reference TRBV5-6 and TRBJ1-1, reads DAGVTQSPTHLIKTRGQQVTLRCSPKSGHDTVSWYQQALGQGPQFIFQYYEEEERQRGNFPDRFSGHQFPNYSSELNVNALLLGDSALYLCASSVPTGRYTEAFFGQGTRLTVV.

This CDR3 reads CASRLLAGGPSTDTQYF. The DNA of the CDR3 is TGTGCCAGCAGGCTCCTAGCGGGAGGGCCGTCCACAGATACGCAGTATTTT. The chain couples TRBV5-4 to TRBJ2-3; the match to TRBD2 covers 12 bases. Looked up from germline, CDR1 is SGHNT and CDR2 is YYREEE (reference sequence). The length of the CDR3 is 17 residues. V gave up 5 bases and J gave up 2 bases; unmatched junction bases: 9.

This clone was seen a handful of times. This chain links TRBV4-2 with TRBJ1-5, with TRBD1 matching 9 bases. Trimming took 3 bases from V and 4 from J; bases not matched to a gene: 7. This CDR3 region has 16 residues. In germline, CDR1 is LGHNA, CDR2 YNFKEQ. This chain's CDR3 is CASSHSTGGRNQPQHF. CDR3 in DNA: TGTGCCAGCAGCCACTCGACAGGGGGTAGGAATCAGCCCCAGCATTTT.

Points on this clone: At one of its ends the junction is not consistent with the germline gene, which may arise from a read error. The rearrangement uses TRBV7-2 and TRBJ1-2; a possible D gene is TRBD1 (5 bases). The CDR3 has 14 amino acids. Looked up from germline, CDR1 is SGHTA and CDR2 is FQGNSA. CDR3 region: CASSLAPAFPGHSF. The CDR3 bases are TGTGCCAGCAGCTTAGCGCCCGCGTTTCCCGGACATAGCTTC.

V usage is TRBV5-8 and J usage is TRBJ1-6; D unclear. The CDR3 spans 15 residues. Deletions cut 2 bases from V and 0 bases from J, with 6 bases between. The germline V gene has CDR1 SGHTS and CDR2 YDEGEE. Here the CDR3 reads CASSFRSSYNSPLHF. Here the CDR3 DNA reads TGTGCCAGCAGCTTTCGGTCCTCCTATAATTCACCCCTCCACTTT.

The chain uses TRBV5-6 and TRBJ2-7; TRBD2 aligns across 11 bases. This CDR3 comprises 15 residues. Trimming removed 4 bases from V and 11 bases from J; junction bases left unmatched: 14. The germline V gene has CDR1 SGHDT and CDR2 YYEEEE. CDR3 sequence reads: CASSPLTSGKGMEYF. The CDR3 DNA reads as TGTGCCAGCAGCCCACTGACTAGCGGGAAGGGTATGGAGTACTTC.

The chain joins TRBV2 to TRBJ1-4, with 9 bases that match TRBD1. V was clipped by 5 bases and J by 8 bases; unmatched bases: 6. The CDR3 loop spans 14 amino acids. Germline V gene sequence: CDR1 SNHLY, CDR2 FYNNEI. The CDR3 DNA reads as TGTGCCAGCAGTCAAATGACAGGGGGAGAAAAACTGTTTTTT. Amino acid sequence: CASSQMTGGEKLFF.

J is TRBJ1-1 and V is TRBV27; 11 nucleotides line up with TRBD1. CDR1 and CDR2 from the germline V gene are MNHEY and SMNVEV (reference sequence). The J segment lost 1 base and the V segment lost 6 bases, leaving 7 bases of the junction unmatched. This CDR3 is 16 amino acids long. CDR3 coding DNA: TGTGCCAGCAGAGGCCGGGACAGGGGGTGGAACACTGAAGCTTTCTTT. It codes for CASRGRDRGWNTEAFF.